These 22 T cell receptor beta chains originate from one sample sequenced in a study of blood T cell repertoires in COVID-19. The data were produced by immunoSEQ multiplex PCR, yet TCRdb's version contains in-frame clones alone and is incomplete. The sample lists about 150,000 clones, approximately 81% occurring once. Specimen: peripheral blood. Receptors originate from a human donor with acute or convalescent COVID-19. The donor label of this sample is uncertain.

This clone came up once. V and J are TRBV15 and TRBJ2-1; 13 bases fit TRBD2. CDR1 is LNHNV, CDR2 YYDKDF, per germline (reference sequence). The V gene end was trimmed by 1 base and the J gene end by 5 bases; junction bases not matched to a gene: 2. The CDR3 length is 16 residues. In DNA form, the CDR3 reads TGTGCCACCAGCAGAGGACTAGCGGGAGGTCACAATGAGCAGTTCTTC. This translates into CATSRGLAGGHNEQFF.

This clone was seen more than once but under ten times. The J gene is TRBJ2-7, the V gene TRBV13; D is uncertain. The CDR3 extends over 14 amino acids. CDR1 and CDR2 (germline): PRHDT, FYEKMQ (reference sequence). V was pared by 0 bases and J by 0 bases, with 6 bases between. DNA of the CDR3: TGTGCCAGCAGCTTAGGGGCCAGCTCCTACGAGCAGTACGTC. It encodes CASSLGASSYEQYV.

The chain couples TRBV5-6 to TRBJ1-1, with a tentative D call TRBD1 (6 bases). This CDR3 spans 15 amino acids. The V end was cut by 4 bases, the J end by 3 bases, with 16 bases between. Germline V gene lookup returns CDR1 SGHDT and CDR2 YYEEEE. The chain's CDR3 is CASSPRAGVDTEAFF. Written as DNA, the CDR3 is TGTGCCAGCAGCCCACGAGCAGGGGTAGACACTGAAGCTTTCTTT.

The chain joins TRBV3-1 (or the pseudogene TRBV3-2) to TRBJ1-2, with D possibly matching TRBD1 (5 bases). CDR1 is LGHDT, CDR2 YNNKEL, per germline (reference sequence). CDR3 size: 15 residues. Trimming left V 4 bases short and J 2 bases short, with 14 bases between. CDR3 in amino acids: CASSRSETANYGYTF. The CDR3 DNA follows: TGTGCCAGCAGCCGAAGCGAGACAGCGAACTATGGCTACACCTTC.

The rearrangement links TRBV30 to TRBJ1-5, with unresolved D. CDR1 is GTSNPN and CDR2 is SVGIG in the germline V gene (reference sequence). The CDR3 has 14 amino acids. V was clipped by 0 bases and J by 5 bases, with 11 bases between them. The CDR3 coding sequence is TGTGCCTGGAGTGTGGCCAGCGGATATCAGCCCCAGCATTTT. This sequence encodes CAWSVASGYQPQHF.

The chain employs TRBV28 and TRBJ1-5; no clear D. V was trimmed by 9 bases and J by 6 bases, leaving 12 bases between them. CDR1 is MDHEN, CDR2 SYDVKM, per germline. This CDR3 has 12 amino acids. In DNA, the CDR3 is TGTGCCAGGCGGTTGTGTGGTCAGCCCCAGCATTTT. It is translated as CARRLCGQPQHF.

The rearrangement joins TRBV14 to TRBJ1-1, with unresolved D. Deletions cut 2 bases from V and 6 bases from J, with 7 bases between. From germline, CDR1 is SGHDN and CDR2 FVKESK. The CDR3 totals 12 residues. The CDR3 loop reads CASSQIGPEAFF. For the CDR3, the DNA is TGTGCCAGCAGCCAAATCGGTCCTGAAGCTTTCTTT. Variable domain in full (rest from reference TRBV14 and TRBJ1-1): EAGVTQFPSHSVIEKGQTVTLRCDPISGHDNLYWYRRVMGKEIKFLLHFVKESKQDESGMPNNRFLAERTGGTYSTLKVQPAELEDSGVYFCASSQIGPEAFFGQGTRLTVV.

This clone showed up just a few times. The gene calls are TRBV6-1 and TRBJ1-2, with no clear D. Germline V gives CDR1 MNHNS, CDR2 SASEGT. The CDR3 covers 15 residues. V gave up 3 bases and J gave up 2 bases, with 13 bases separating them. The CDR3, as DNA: TGTGCCAGCAGTGACCCCGGGGTACAGAACTATGGCTACACCTTC. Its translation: CASSDPGVQNYGYTF.

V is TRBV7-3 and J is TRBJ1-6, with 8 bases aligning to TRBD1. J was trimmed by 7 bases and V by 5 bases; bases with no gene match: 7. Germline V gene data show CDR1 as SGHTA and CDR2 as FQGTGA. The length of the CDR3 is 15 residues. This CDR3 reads CASSPRRQGNSPLHF. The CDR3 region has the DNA TGTGCCAGCAGCCCCCGAAGACAGGGGAATTCACCCCTCCACTTT.

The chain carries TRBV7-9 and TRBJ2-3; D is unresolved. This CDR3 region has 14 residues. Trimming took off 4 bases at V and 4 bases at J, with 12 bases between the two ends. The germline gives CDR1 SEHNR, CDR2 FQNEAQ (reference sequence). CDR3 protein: CASSSTYPADTQYF. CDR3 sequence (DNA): TGTGCCAGCAGCTCAACTTACCCGGCAGATACGCAGTATTTT.

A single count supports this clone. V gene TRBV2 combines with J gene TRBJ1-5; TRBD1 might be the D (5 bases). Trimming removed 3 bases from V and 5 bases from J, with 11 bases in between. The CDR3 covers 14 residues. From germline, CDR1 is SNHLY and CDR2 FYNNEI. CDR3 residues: CASSESQGHQPQHF. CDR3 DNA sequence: TGTGCCAGCAGTGAGTCGCAGGGCCATCAGCCCCAGCATTTT.

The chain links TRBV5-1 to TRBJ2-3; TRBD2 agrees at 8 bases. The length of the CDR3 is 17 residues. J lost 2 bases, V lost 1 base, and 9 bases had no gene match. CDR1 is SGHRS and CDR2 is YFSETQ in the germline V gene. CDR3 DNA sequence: TGCGCCAGCAGCTTGACCCGAGCGGGAGTTTCCACAGATACGCAGTATTTT. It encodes CASSLTRAGVSTDTQYF.

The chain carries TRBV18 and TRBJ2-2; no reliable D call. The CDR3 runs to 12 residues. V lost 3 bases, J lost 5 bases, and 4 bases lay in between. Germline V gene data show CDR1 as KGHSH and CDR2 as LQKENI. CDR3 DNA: TGTGCCAGCTCACCTAGTACCGGGGAGCTGTTTTTT. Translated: CASSPSTGELFF. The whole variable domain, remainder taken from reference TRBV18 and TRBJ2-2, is NAGVMQNPRHLVRRRGQEARLRCSPMKGHSHVYWYRQLPEEGLKFMVYLQKENIIDESGMPKERFSAEFPKEGPSILRIQQVVRGDSAAYFCASSPSTGELFFGEGSRLTVL.

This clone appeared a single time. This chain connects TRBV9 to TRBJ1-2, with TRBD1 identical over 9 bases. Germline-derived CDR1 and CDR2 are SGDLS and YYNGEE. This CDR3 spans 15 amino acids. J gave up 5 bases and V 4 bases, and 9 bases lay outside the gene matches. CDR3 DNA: TGTGCCAGCAGCATAGGCCCGGGACAGGGTTATGGCTACACCTTC. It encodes CASSIGPGQGYGYTF.

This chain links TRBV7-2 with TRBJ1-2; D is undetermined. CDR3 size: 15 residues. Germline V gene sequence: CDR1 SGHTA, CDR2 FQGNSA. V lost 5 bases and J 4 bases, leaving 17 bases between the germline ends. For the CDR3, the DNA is TGTGCCAGCAGCCCTTCGTACGGGGAAGGCTATGGCTACACCTTC. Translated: CASSPSYGEGYGYTF.

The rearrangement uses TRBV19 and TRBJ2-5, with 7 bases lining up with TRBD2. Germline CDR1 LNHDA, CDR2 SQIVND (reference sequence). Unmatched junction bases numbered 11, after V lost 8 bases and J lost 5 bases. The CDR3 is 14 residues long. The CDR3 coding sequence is TGTGCCAGTTCGGGGGAGGGAAGGTGGGAGACCCAGTACTTC. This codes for CASSGEGRWETQYF.

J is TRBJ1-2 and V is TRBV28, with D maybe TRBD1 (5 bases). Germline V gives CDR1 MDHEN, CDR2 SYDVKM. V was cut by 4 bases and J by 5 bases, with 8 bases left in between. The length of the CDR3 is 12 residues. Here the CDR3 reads CASSSGLYGYTF. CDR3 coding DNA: TGTGCCAGCAGTTCGGGACTGTATGGCTACACCTTC.

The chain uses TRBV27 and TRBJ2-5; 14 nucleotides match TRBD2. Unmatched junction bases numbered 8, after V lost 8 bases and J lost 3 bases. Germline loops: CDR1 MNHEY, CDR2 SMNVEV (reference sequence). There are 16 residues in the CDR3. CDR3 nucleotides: TGTGCCAGCTCCGGGGGACTAGCGGGGGAGAAAGAGACCCAGTACTTC. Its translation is CASSGGLAGEKETQYF.

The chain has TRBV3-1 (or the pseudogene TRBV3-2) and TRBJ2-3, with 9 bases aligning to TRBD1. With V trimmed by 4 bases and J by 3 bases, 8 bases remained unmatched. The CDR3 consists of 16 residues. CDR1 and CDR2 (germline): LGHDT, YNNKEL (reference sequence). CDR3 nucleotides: TGTGCCAGCAGCCCTACGAACGGACAGGGGACAGATACGCAGTATTTT. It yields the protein CASSPTNGQGTDTQYF.

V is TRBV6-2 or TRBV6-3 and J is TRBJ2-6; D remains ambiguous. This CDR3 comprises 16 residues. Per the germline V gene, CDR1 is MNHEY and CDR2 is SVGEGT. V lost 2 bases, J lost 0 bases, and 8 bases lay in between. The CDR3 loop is CASSYGTISGANVLTF. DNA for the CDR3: TGTGCCAGCAGTTACGGCACCATCTCTGGGGCCAACGTCCTGACTTTC.

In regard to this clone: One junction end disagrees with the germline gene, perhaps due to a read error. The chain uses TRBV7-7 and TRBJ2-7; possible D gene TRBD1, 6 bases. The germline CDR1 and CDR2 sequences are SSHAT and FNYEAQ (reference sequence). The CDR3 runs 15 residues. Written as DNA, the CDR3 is TGTGCTAGCAGTCCTGCCCTAGGACAGTACTACGAGCAGTACTTC. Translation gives CASSPALGQYYEQYF.

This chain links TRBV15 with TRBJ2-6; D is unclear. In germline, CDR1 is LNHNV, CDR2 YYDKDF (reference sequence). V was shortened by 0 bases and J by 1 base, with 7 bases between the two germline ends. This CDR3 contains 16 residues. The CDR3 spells CATSRDAVSGANVLTF. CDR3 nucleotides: TGTGCCACCAGCAGAGATGCAGTATCTGGGGCCAACGTCCTGACTTTC.